This TCR beta chain was identified in a study of blood T cell repertoires in COVID-19. For the study at large: Acute-phase and convalescent COVID-19 samples originated in the United States, Italy and Spain. PBMCs, B-cell-depleted T cells, or T cells provided the cDNA or gDNA that made up the material.

Per the original methods: Amplification with reference gene primers provided the estimates of nucleated cell counts. Repertoires were generated with immunoSEQ multiplex PCR, while TCRdb's copy carries only in-frame clones and drops some. V and J calls and clone size are given by that table; D and trimming were obtained from the DNA. The sample lists 70,000 to 100,000 clones, approximately 84% seen once, with about 11% in the top ten. This CDR3 spans 19 amino acids. Germline V gene lookup returns CDR1 LNHNV and CDR2 YYDKDF (reference sequence). V gave up 2 bases and J gave up 0 bases, with 17 bases separating them.

The chain has TRBV15 and TRBJ1-6; D is perhaps TRBD1 (6 bases). The TCR was taken from a human donor in a cohort sampled during active COVID-19. The material sequenced was peripheral blood. This chain's CDR3 is CATSRSLRTASSYNSPLHF. CDR3 in DNA: TGTGCCACCAGCAGATCCTTAAGGACAGCGAGCTCCTATAATTCACCCCTCCACTTT.